This T cell receptor (beta chain) was captured by sequencing in a study of T cells in Graves' hyperthyroidism and ophthalmopathy. The overall study: Peripheral blood was taken when the disease was first diagnosed, before any treatment began.

Study results and caveats: The majority of expanded thyroid clonotypes above 0.001 also appeared in blood.

Many counts were recorded for this clonotype. The antigen is not known. The CDR3 totals 16 residues. Unmatched junction bases numbered 7, after V lost 2 bases and J lost 3 bases. From germline, CDR1 is MDHEN and CDR2 SYDVKM. Amplification yielded TCR beta CDR3 regions, with RNA transcripts as the source. When the TCR CDR3 underwent first-round RT-PCR, the HTBI primer set was used. TCRdb re-called the multiplex PCR reads with MiXCR, one entry per CDR3 protein. The data hold some 560,000 distinct CDR3 sequences, with 15% to 18% observed a single time. The receptor's source is a woman under 40 with Graves' hyperthyroidism. The chain combines TRBV28 with TRBJ2-1; TRBD1 matches at 7 bases. The specimen sequenced was blood. CDR3 sequence: CASSLQDRVIYNEQFF. The CDR3, as DNA: TGTGCCAGCAGTTTACAAGACAGGGTAATCTACAATGAGCAGTTCTTC.